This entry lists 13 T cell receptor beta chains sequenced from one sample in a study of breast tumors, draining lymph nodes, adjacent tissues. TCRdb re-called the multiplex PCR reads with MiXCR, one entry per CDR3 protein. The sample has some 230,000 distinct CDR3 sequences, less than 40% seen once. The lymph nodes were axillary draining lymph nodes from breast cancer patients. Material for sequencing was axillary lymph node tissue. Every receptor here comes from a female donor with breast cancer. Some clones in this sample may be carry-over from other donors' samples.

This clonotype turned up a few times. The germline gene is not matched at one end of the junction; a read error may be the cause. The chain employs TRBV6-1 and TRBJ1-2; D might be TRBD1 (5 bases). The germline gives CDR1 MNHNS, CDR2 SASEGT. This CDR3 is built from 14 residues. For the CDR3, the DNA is TGTGCCAGCAGTCAAGCCGGGACGTACTATGGCTACACCTTC. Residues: CASSQAGTYYGYTF.

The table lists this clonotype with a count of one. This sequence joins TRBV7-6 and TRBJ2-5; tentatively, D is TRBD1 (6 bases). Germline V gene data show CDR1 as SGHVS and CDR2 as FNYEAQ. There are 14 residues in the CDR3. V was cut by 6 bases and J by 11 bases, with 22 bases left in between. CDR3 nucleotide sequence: TGTGCCAGCAGTTTCCACACAGGGAAAAGGGAGCAGTACTTC. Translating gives CASSFHTGKREQYF.

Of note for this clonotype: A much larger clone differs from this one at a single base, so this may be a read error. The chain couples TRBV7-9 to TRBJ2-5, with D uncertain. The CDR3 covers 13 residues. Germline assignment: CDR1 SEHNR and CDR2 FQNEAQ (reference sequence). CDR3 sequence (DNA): TGTGCCAGCAGCGTTCCTCTCTCGGAGACCCGGTACTTC. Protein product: CASSVPLSETRYF.

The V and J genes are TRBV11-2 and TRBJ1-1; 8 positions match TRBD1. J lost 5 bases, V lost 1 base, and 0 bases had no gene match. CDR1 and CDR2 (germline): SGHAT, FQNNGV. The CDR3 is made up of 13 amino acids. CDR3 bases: TGTGCCAGCAGCTTAGGGACAGGGACTGAAGCTTTCTTT. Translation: CASSLGTGTEAFF.

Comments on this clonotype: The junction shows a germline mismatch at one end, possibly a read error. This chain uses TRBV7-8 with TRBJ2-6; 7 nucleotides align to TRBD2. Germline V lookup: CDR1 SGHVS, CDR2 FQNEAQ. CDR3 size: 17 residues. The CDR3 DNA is TGTGCTAGCAGCTCAAGGACTAGTCGGTCTGGGGCCAACGTCCCGACTTTC. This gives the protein CASSSRTSRSGANVPTF.

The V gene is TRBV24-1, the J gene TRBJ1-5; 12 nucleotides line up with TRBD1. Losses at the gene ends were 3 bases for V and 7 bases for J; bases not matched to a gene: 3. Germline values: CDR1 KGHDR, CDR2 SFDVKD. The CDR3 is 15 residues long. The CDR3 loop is CATSDGTGGRQPQHF. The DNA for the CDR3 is TGTGCCACCAGTGATGGGACAGGGGGCCGACAGCCCCAGCATTTT.

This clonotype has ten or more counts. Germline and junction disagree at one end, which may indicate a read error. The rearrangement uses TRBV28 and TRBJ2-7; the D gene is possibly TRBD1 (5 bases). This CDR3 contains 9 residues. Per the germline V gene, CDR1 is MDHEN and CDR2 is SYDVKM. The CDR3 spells CASSLQGAF. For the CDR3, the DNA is TGTGCCAGCAGTTTGCAAGGGGCATTT.

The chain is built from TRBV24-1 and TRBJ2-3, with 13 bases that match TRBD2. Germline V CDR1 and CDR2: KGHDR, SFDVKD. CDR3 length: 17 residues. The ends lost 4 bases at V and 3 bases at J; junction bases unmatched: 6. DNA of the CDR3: TGTGCCACCAGTGACCCACGACTAGCGGGAGGAACAGATACGCAGTATTTT. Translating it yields CATSDPRLAGGTDTQYF.

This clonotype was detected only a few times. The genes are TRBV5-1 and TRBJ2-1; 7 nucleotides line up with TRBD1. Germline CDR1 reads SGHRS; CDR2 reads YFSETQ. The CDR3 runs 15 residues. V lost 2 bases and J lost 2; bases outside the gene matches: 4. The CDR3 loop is CASSFQGDPYNEQFF. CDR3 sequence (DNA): TGCGCCAGCAGCTTTCAGGGGGACCCCTACAATGAGCAGTTCTTC.

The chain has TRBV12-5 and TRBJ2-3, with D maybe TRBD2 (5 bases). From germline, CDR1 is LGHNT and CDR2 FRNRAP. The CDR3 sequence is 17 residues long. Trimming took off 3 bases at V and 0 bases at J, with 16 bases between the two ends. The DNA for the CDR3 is TGTGCTAGTGGTTTAGATCGGGGATTTCCTAGCACAGATACGCAGTATTTT. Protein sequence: CASGLDRGFPSTDTQYF.

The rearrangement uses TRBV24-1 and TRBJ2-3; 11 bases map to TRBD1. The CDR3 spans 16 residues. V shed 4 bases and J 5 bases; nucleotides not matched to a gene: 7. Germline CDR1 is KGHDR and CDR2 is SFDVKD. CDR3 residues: CATSDSGTGGGDTQYF. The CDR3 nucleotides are TGTGCCACCAGTGACTCCGGGACAGGGGGTGGAGATACGCAGTATTTT.

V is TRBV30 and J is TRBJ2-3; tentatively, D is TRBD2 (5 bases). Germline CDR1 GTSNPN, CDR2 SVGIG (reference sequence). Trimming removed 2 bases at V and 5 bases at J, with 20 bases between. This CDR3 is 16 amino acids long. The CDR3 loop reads CAWSRLPGMILDTQYF. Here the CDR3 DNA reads TGTGCCTGGAGTAGGCTACCGGGAATGATTTTAGATACGCAGTATTTT.

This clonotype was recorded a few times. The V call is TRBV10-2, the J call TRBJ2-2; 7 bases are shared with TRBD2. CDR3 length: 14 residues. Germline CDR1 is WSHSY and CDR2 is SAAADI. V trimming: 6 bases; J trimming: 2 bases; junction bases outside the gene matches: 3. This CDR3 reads CASRPGGNTGELFF. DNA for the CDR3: TGCGCCAGCAGACCGGGGGGTAACACCGGGGAGCTGTTTTTT.